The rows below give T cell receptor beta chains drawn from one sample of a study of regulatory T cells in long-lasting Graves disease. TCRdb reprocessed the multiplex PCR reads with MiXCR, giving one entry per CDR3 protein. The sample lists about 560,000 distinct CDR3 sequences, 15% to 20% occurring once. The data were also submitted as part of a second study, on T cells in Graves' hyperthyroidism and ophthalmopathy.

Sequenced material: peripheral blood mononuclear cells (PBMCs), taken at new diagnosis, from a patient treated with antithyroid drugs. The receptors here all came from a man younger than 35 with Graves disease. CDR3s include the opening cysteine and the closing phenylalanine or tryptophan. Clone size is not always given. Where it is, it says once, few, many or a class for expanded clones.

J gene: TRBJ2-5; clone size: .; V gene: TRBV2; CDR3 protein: CASRKTELGTQYF
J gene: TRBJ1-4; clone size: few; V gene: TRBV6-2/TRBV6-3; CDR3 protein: CASSYSQDGRNEKLFF
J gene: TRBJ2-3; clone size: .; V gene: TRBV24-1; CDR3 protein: CATSEGLAGGHDTQYF
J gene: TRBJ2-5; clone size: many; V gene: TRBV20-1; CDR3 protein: CSAGTLGQGQETQYF
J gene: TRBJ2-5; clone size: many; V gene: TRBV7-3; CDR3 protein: CASSRRAGGEQETQYF
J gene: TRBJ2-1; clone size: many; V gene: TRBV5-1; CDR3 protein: CASSWGGLAGVDNEQFF
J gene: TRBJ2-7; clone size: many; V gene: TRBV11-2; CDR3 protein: CASSEFLRGGTGYSYEQYF
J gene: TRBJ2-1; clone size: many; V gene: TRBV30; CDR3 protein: CAWSGTRHQEQFF
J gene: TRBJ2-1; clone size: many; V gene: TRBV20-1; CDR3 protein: CSAPDGQVASNEQFF
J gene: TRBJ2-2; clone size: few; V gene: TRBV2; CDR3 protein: CASGPTLNTGELFF
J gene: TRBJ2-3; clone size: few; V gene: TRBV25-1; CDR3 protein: CASGAGSRGTDTQYF
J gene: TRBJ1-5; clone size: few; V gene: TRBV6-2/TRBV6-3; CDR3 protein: CASSELGSNQPQHF
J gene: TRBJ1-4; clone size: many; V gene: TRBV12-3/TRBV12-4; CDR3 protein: CASSFKTGGREKLFF
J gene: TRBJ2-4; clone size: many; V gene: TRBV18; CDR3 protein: CASSRRQGREDIQYF
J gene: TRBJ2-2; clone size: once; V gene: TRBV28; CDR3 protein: CASSRMTGRGPAGELFF